The 12 T cell receptor beta chains presented below share a single source sample, sequenced in a study of blood T cell repertoires in COVID-19. Data came from immunoSEQ multiplex PCR; TCRdb stores just in-frame clones and leaves some out. The sample has approximately 65,000 clones; roughly 88% are singletons. Sequencing input: peripheral blood. The source of these receptors is a human donor in a cohort sampled during active COVID-19.

The DNA for the CDR3 is TGTGCCAGCAGCCGTACCAGGACAGGGGTGACTGAAGCTTTCTTT. Its translation: CASSRTRTGVTEAFF. V and J are TRBV5-5 and TRBJ1-1; 9 bases match TRBD1. The CDR3 runs to 15 residues. V was pared by 4 bases and J by 5 bases, with 9 bases of the junction left unmatched. Germline CDR1 SGHKS, CDR2 YYEKEE (reference sequence).

This clone showed up just once. V is TRBV10-2 and J is TRBJ2-5, with a possible D match to TRBD2 (6 bases). In germline, CDR1 is WSHSY, CDR2 SAAADI. This CDR3 is 16 amino acids long. Trimming stripped 6 bases from V and 2 bases from J, with 19 bases between. CDR3 in DNA: TGCGCCAGCAGCGCCTTTTCCAGCGGGCCACAAGAGACCCAGTACTTC. It translates to CASSAFSSGPQETQYF.

This chain uses TRBV19 with TRBJ1-4, with 7 nucleotides matching TRBD1. From germline, CDR1 is LNHDA and CDR2 SQIVND (reference sequence). V dropped 5 bases and J dropped 0; count of bases not matched to a gene: 6. The CDR3 runs 16 residues. The DNA of the CDR3 is TGTGCCAGTAGTGTCTGGGACAGAGCAACTAATGAAAAACTGTTTTTT. It encodes CASSVWDRATNEKLFF.

The chain has TRBV6-5 and TRBJ2-7; D not resolved. The length of the CDR3 is 15 residues. Germline CDR1 and CDR2: MNHEY and SVGAGI. V shed 6 bases and J shed 1 base, with 16 bases lying between them. The CDR3 here is CASSPGGSLSYEQYF. The CDR3 nucleotides are TGTGCCAGCAGCCCCGGTGGTTCTCTTTCCTACGAGCAGTACTTC.

The V and J genes are TRBV7-2 and TRBJ2-7; tentatively, D is TRBD2 (5 bases). The CDR3 runs to 15 residues. Germline V gives CDR1 SGHTA, CDR2 FQGNSA. Deletions cut 5 bases from V and 5 bases from J, with 19 bases between. DNA of the CDR3: TGTGCCAGCAGCCCCACAACCCTAGGGAGCCACGAGCAGTACTTC. This sequence encodes CASSPTTLGSHEQYF.

The chain couples TRBV3-1 (or the pseudogene TRBV3-2) to TRBJ2-5, with unresolved D. The CDR3 length is 12 residues. The germline gives CDR1 LGHDT, CDR2 YNNKEL (reference sequence). Trimming removed 4 bases at V and 7 bases at J, with 10 bases between. CDR3 sequence: CASSPPSGTQYF. DNA of the CDR3: TGTGCCAGCAGCCCCCCGTCGGGGACCCAGTACTTC.

The chain carries TRBV28 and TRBJ2-7, with D unclear. From germline, CDR1 is MDHEN and CDR2 SYDVKM. This CDR3 comprises 14 residues. V was cut by 2 bases and J by 2 bases, with 10 bases left in between. The CDR3 nucleotides read TGTGCCAGCAGTTTAGGCAGAAAGACCTACGAGCAGTACTTC. This encodes CASSLGRKTYEQYF.

The chain joins TRBV5-1 to TRBJ2-7, with TRBD2 matching 9 bases. V trimming: 1 base; J trimming: 5 bases; junction bases outside the gene matches: 13. The CDR3 length is 17 residues. Germline V CDR1 and CDR2: SGHRS, YFSETQ. The CDR3, as DNA: TGCGCCAGCAGCTTGTACGGTGGGGCTAGCGGGGACCACGAGCAGTACTTC. Translated, it gives CASSLYGGASGDHEQYF. The variable domain in full, completed from reference TRBV5-1 and TRBJ2-7, reads KAGVTQTPRYLIKTRGQQVTLSCSPISGHRSVSWYQQTPGQGLQFLFEYFSETQRNKGNFPGRFSGRQFSNSRSEMNVSTLELGDSALYLCASSLYGGASGDHEQYFGPGTRLTVT.

V and J are TRBV21-1 and TRBJ2-3; the table's D call of TRBD1 was not tested on the DNA. TRBV21-1 is a pseudogene locus. This CDR3 spans 10 amino acids. Here the CDR3 DNA reads TGTGCCGTTGAGCAGGGTACGCAGTATTTT. Its translation: CAVEQGTQYF.

The chain has TRBV4-1 and TRBJ2-2; the D gene is possibly TRBD2 (6 bases). Germline V CDR1 and CDR2: MGHRA, YSYEKL. Between the trimmed V and J ends, which lost 4 bases and 5 bases, there was a span of 11 bases. The CDR3 has 14 residues. The chain's CDR3 is CASSRPTRTGELFF. DNA for the CDR3: TGCGCCAGCAGCCGGCCGACTAGGACCGGGGAGCTGTTTTTT.

This chain links TRBV10-3 with TRBJ2-7; perhaps TRBD1 as D (5 bases). The germline V gene has CDR1 ENHRY and CDR2 SYGVKD. The V gene lost 3 bases and the J gene lost 3 bases, with 6 bases spanning the gap. The CDR3 contains 12 residues. CDR3 residues: CAISDRDYEQYF. For the CDR3, the DNA is TGTGCCATCAGTGACAGGGACTACGAGCAGTACTTC.

This rearrangement joins TRBV23-1 to TRBJ2-5; tentative D call: TRBD1 (6 bases). TRBV23-1 carries the ORF label, with uncertain function. CDR3 size: 16 residues. Trimming left V 0 bases short and J 4 bases short, with 15 bases between. CDR3 protein: CASSQSLRGWGETQYF. The CDR3 bases are TGCGCCAGCAGTCAATCGCTCAGGGGATGGGGAGAGACCCAGTACTTC.